The source of this T cell receptor (beta chain) is a study of vaccination effects on CD4 cells after COVID-19 (dated by TCRdb to the early 2020s). About the study as a whole: Each participant received two doses of an mRNA SARS-CoV-2 vaccine, either BNT162b2 or mRNA-1273. SARS-CoV-2 spike-specific CD4+ TCR repertoires were compared before and after mRNA vaccination in COVID-19 convalescent patients and in infection-naive vaccine recipients. In the study, cultures from other donors were sequenced using the Oncomine TCR Beta short-read assay on an Illumina iSeq 100. The full study included 10 COVID-19 convalescent patients and a handful of SARS-CoV-2-naive healthy vaccine recipients.

The library was obtained by the immunoSEQ multiplex PCR assay. TCR beta CDR3 sequencing was performed on DNA from the cultured, isolated CD4+ T cells. The authors' analysis ran thus. Non-productive TCR sequences were discarded, and reads were trimmed to the CDR3 region, with only CDR3s of 7 or more amino acids retained. Antigen-specific clonotypes were identified with the MANAFEST web app by comparing expansion in peptide wells against reference cultures. Positive clones required FDR<0.05 expansion versus reference and all other wells, odds ratio above 5, and frequency above 0.1% in two replicate wells. Clonotypes significantly expanded in SARS-CoV-2 spike wells and in at least one common cold coronavirus spike condition were defined as cross-reactive. CDR3 similarity was assessed by Levenshtein distance using the stringdist R package, and unrooted trees were constructed with ape in R 3.6.1. This immuneACCESS table, as held by TCRdb, lists in-frame sequences with V and J called but not all clones. Of the missing ones, under half trace to an unresolved V gene in checked studies; the others have no known cause. The DNA was the basis for D and trimming; V, J and clone size are from that table. The sample table shows fewer than 85,000 clones, and 78% are seen once. The top ten constitute about 10% of the sample.

For this clone: Its binding antigen is unknown. No quality values exist for individual bases; no much larger clone is one base distant.

To identify antigen-specific CD4+ T cell clonotypes by their expansion, the ViraFEST assay first stimulated PBMC with viral peptide pools and then applied TCR sequencing. After approximately 11 days of culture, CD4+ T cells were isolated with the EasySep CD4+ T cell isolation kit. The absence of prior SARS-CoV-2 infection in healthy vaccine recipients was confirmed by negative nucleocapsid antibodies before and after vaccination. Each well held two million PBMC cultured in IMDM containing 5% human AB serum, about 10 IU/ml IL-2 and gentamicin, along with roughly 10 ug/ml peptides. Half of the culture medium was replaced with fresh IL-2-containing medium on days 3 and 7. Unless noted otherwise, every peptide stimulation condition was cultured in triplicate wells. PBMC were separated from whole blood using Ficoll-Paque Plus gradient centrifugation and were then either cryopreserved at -140C or used fresh. Overlapping peptide pools spanned the spike proteins of SARS-CoV-2 and the common cold coronaviruses HCoV-NL63, HCoV-OC43 and HCoV-229E. The QIAamp micro DNA kit was used to extract genomic DNA from the cultured CD4+ T cells.

The paper as a whole reports these results and caveats: In healthy vaccine recipients, vaccine-induced clones were almost all SARS-CoV-2 mono-reactive, with only 1 of 255 being cross-reactive with common cold coronaviruses. The study was limited by a small number of convalescent patients and lacked early post-infection timepoints. At late post-vaccination timepoints, both infection-induced and vaccine-induced clones showed marked clonal contraction, consistent with waning T cell responses.

V has 0 bases trimmed and J has 3 bases trimmed; junction bases matching no gene number 2. The CDR3 runs 16 residues from the cysteine to the phenylalanine. Solely the CDR3 DNA is kept, with 48 bases framed from the first base. Via the germline V gene, CDR1 is SGHVS and CDR2 FQNEAQ. The chain employs TRBV7-8 and TRBJ2-5; 12 nucleotides in the junction match TRBD2. The receptor comes from a human donor who received a COVID-19 vaccine. The source material was CD4+ T cells from PBMCs cultured with SARS-CoV-2 spike peptides, sampled before COVID-19 vaccination. This sample's cell subset or site label indicates: SARS-CoV-2 spike overlapping peptide pool stimulation. The CDR3 loop reads CASSLAGLAGKETQYF. The DNA sequence is TGTGCCAGCAGCTTAGCCGGACTAGCGGGGAAAGAGACCCAGTACTTC.